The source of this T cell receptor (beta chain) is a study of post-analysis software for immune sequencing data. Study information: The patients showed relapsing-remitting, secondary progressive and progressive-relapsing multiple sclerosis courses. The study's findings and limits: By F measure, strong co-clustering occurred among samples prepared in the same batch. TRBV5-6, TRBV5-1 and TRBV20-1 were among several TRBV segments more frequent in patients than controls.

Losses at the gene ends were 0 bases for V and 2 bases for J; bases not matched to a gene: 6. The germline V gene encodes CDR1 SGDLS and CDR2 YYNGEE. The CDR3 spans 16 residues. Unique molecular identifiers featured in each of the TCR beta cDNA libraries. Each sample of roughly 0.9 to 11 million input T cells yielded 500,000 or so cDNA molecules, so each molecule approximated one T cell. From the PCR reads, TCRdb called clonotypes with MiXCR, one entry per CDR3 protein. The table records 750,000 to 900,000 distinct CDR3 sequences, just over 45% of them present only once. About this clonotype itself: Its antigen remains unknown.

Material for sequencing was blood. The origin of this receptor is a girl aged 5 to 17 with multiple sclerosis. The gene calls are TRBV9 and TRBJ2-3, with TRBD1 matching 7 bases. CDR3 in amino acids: CASSVDATGYTDTQYF. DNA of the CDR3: TGTGCCAGCAGCGTAGATGCGACAGGGTACACAGATACGCAGTATTTT.